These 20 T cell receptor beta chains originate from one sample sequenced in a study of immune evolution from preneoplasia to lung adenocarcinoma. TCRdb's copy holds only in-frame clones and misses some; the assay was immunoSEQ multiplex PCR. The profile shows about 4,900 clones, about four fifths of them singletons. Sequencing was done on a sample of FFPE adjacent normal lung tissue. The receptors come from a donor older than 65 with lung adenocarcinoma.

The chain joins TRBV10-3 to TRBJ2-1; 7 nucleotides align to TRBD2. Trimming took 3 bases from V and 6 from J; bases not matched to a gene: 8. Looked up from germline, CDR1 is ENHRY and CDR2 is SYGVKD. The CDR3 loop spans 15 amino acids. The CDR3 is CAISESGGSVNEQFF. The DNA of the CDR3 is TGTGCCATCAGTGAATCTGGCGGGAGCGTCAATGAGCAGTTCTTC.

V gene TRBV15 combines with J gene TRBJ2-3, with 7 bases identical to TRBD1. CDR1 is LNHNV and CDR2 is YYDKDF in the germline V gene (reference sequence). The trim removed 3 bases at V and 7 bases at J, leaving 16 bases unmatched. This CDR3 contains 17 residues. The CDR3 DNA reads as TGTGCCACCAGCAGGTCGATGACAGGGTGGGGTTCAAATACGCAGTATTTT. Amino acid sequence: CATSRSMTGWGSNTQYF.

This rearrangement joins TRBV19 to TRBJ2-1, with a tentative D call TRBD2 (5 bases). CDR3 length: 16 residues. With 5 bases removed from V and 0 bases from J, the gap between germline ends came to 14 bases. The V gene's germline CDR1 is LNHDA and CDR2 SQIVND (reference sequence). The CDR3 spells CASSSLDYLSYNEQFF. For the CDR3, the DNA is TGTGCCAGTAGTTCCTTAGACTACCTCTCCTACAATGAGCAGTTCTTC.

The chain's CDR3 is CASRVTGPYGYTF. The CDR3, as DNA: TGTGCCAGCAGGGTTACAGGGCCCTATGGCTACACCTTC. J is TRBJ1-2 and V is TRBV28, with a possible D match to TRBD1 (6 bases). This CDR3 comprises 13 residues. Germline V gene lookup returns CDR1 MDHEN and CDR2 SYDVKM. The ends were cut back, 6 bases at V and 4 bases at J, with 12 bases in the middle.

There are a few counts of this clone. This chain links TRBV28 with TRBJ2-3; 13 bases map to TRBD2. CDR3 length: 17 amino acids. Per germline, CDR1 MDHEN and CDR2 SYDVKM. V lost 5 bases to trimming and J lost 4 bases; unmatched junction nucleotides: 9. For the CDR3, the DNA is TGTGCCAGCAGTAGGAACGGACTAGCGGGAGATGCAGATACGCAGTATTTT. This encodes CASSRNGLAGDADTQYF.

The DNA of the CDR3 is TGTGCCACCACGTTTGCTAGCGGGATGCAGTACTTC. This translates into CATTFASGMQYF. This sequence joins TRBV7-9 and TRBJ2-5; 9 nucleotides align to TRBD2. Germline V gene lookup returns CDR1 SEHNR and CDR2 FQNEAQ (reference sequence). The CDR3 is made up of 12 amino acids. V lost 10 bases, J lost 11 bases, and 11 bases stayed unmatched.

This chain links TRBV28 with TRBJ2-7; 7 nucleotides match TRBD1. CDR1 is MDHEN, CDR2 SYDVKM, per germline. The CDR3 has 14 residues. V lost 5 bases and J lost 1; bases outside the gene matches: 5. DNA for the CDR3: TGTGCCAGCAGTCCCGGGACAGAGTCCTACGAGCAGTACTTC. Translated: CASSPGTESYEQYF.

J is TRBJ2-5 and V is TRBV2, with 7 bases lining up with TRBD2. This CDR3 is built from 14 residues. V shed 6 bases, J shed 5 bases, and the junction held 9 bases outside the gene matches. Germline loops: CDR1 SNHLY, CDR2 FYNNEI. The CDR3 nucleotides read TGTGCCAGCAGCCGAACACCCGGGGGGGAGACCCAGTACTTC. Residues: CASSRTPGGETQYF. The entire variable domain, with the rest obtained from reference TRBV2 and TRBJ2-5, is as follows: EPEVTQTPSHQVTQMGQEVILRCVPISNHLYFYWYRQILGQKVEFLVSFYNNEISEKSEIFDDQFSVERPDGSNFTLKIRSTKLEDSAMYFCASSRTPGGETQYFGPGTRLLVL.

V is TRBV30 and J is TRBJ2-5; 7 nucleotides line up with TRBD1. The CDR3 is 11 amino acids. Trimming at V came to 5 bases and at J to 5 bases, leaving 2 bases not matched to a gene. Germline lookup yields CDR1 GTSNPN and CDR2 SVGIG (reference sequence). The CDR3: CAWDRDETQYF. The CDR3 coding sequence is TGTGCCTGGGACAGGGATGAGACCCAGTACTTC. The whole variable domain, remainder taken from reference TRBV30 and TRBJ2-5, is SQTIHQWPATLVQPVGSPLSLECTVEGTSNPNLYWYRQAAGRGLQLLFYSVGIGQISSEVPQNLSASRPQDRQFILSSKKLLLSDSGFYLCAWDRDETQYFGPGTRLLVL.

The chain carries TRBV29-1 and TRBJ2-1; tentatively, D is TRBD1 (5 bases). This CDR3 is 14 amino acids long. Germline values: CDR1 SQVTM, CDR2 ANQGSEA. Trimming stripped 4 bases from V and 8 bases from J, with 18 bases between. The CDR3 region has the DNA TGCAGCGTTGGGGCCCACAGGAGTGCATATGAGCAGTTCTTC. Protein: CSVGAHRSAYEQFF.

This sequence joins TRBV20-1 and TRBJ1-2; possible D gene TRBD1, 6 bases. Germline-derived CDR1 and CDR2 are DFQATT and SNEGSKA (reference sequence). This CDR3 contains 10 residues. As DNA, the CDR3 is TGCTCCGGGGGCATTTCTTTAGACACCTTC. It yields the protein CSGGISLDTF.

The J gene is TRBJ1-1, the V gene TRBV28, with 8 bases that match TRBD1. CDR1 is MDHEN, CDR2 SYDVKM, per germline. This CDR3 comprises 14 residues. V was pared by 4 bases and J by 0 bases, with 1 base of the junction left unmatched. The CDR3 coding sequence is TGTGCCAGCAGTTCAGGGGGCCTGAACACTGAAGCTTTCTTT. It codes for CASSSGGLNTEAFF.

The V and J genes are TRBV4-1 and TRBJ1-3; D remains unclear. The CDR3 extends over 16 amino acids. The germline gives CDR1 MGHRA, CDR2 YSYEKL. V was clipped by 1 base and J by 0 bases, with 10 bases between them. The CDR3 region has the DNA TGCGCCAGCAGCCAAGGCGTGACAAGCTCTGGAAACACCATATATTTT. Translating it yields CASSQGVTSSGNTIYF.

The CDR3, as DNA: TGCAGCGTACTGGAGACAGGGAACCACGAGCAGTACTTC. As protein: CSVLETGNHEQYF. The V call is TRBV29-1, the J call TRBJ2-7; 7 bases line up with TRBD1. V lost 6 bases, J lost 5 bases, and 10 bases stayed unmatched. This CDR3 comprises 13 residues. The V gene's germline CDR1 is SQVTM and CDR2 ANQGSEA.

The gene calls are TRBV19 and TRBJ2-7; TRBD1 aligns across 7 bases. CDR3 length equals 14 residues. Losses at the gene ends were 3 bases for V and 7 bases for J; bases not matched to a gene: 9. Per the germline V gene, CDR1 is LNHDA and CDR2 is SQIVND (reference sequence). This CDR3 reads CASSIRGGTGEQYF. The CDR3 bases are TGTGCCAGTAGTATTCGAGGGGGCACGGGTGAGCAGTACTTC.

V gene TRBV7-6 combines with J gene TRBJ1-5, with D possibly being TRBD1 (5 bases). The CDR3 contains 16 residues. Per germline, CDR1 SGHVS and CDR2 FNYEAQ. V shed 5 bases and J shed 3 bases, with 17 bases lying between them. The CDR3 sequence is CASSPGAFAPNQPQHF. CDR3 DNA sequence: TGTGCCAGCAGCCCTGGGGCCTTCGCCCCCAATCAGCCCCAGCATTTT.

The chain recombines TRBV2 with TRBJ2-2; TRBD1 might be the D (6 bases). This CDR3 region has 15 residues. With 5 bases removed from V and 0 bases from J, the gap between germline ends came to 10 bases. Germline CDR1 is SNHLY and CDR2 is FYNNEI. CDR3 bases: TGTGCCAGCAGTATGACAGGATCGAACACCGGGGAGCTGTTTTTT. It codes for CASSMTGSNTGELFF.

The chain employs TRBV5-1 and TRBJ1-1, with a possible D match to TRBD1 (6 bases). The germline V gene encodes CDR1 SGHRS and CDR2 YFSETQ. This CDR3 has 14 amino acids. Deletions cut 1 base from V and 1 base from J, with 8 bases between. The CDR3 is CASSLHRENTEAFF. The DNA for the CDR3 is TGCGCCAGCAGCTTGCACAGGGAGAACACTGAAGCTTTCTTT.

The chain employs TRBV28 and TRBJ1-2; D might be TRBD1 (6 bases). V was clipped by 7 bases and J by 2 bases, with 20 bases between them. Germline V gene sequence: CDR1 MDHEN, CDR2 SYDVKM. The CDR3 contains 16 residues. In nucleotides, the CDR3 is TGTGCCAGCACCCTAGGGGGGGCAGTAGTGAACTATGGCTACACCTTC. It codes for CASTLGGAVVNYGYTF.

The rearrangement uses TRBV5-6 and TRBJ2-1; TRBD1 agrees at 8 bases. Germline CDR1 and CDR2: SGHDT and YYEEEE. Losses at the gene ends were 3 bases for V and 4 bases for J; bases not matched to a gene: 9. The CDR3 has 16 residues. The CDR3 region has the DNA TGTGCCAGCAGCTGGGGGGTTCAGGGGGCTTACAATGAGCAGTTCTTC. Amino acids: CASSWGVQGAYNEQFF.